This T cell receptor (beta chain) comes out of a study of T cells in localized non-small cell lung cancer. The study's findings and limits: Adjacent lung held a median 57 of the top 100 tumor clones. Greater blood T cell density accompanied longer overall survival. Sequencing was restricted to one tumor region; therefore, heterogeneity remains possible.

On this clone itself: Its cognate antigen is unknown.

Here immunoSEQ multiplex PCR was the method, and the copy in TCRdb shows in-frame clones only, minus some. The sample lists 30,000 to 40,000 clones; over 70% were seen once. Trimming left V 0 bases short and J 7 bases short, with 9 bases between. The length of the CDR3 is 14 residues. Germline assignment: CDR1 LNHNV and CDR2 YYDKDF (reference sequence). Specimen: peripheral blood, collected before any cancer treatment. The chain links TRBV15 to TRBJ1-4; D uncertain. This receptor was taken from a male donor at least 60 years old with stage III squamous cell lung carcinoma. CDR3 in DNA: TGTGCCACCAGCAGAGAAGGGTCGAGTGAAAAACTGTTTTTT. Its protein product is CATSREGSSEKLFF.